This T cell receptor (beta chain) emerged from a study of cytomegalovirus exposure and HLA in healthy donors. Study-level findings and limits: Reports state that TCR beta sequences accurately predicted most subjects' HLA-A and HLA-B alleles.

In regard to this clone: Its antigen is undetermined.

The study ran its PCR with 60 Vbeta and 13 Jbeta primers. Sequenced by immunoSEQ multiplex PCR; TCRdb stores in-frame clones only, minus some. In the table there are about 120,000 clones, roughly 80% of which are singletons. Germline values: CDR1 MNHEY, CDR2 SVGAGI. This CDR3 has 15 residues. The trim removed 3 bases at V and 8 bases at J, leaving 9 bases unmatched. The material sequenced was PBMCs. This TCR was recovered from a female donor in good health and CMV-seronegative. V gene TRBV6-5 combines with J gene TRBJ1-4; 7 bases are a match to TRBD1. CDR3 sequence (DNA): TGTGCCAGCAGTTATAGAGAGGGGGCGGGCGAAAAACTGTTTTTT. It encodes CASSYREGAGEKLFF.